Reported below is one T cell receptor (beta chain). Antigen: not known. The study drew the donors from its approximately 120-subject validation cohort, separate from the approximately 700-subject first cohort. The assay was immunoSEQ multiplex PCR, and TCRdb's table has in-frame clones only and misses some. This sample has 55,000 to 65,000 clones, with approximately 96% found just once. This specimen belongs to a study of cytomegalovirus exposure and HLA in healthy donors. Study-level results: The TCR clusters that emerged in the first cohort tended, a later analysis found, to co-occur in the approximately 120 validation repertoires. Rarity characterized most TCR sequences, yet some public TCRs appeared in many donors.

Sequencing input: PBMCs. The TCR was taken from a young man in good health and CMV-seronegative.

CDR3 bases: TGTGCCAGCTCACCATCTAGGGGGACGAACACTGAAGCTTTCTTT. Translation: CASSPSRGTNTEAFF. J is TRBJ1-1 and V is TRBV18, with D possibly matching TRBD1 (6 bases). CDR3 length: 15 residues. The V and J ends lost 2 bases and 1 base respectively, with 11 bases between them. Germline V gene data show CDR1 as KGHSH and CDR2 as LQKENI.